The clone carrying this T cell receptor (beta chain) has only one observation. The CDR3 length is 14 residues. CDR1 is MDHEN, CDR2 SYDVKM, per germline. V shed 2 bases, J shed 4 bases, and the junction held 2 bases outside the gene matches. Using its own MiXCR run on the PCR reads, TCRdb lists one record per CDR3 protein. Counted here are 15,000 to 25,000 distinct CDR3 sequences, about 60% occurring once; the ten biggest clones make up more than 0.95%. This sample was taken from a study of vaccination and CD4 T cells after COVID-19. Source: CD4+ T cells from blood, taken after SARS-CoV-2 vaccination. The chain recombines TRBV28 with TRBJ1-3; TRBD1 matches 7 bases. This TCR came from a human donor who had recovered from COVID-19. The CDR3 region is CASSLQGEGNTIYF. The CDR3 DNA reads TGTGCCAGCAGTTTACAGGGGGAAGGAAACACCATATATTTT.